This TCR beta chain was obtained from a study of blood T cell repertoires in COVID-19. Study-wide background: Recovered participants had two consecutive negative NP/OP PCR tests, healthcare professional clearance, or symptom resolution. Sample material is recorded as cDNA or gDNA derived from T cells, B-cell-depleted T cells, or PBMCs.

The CDR3 runs 14 residues. Germline V gene data show CDR1 as SNHLY and CDR2 as FYNNEI. V lost 1 base, J lost 6 bases, and 5 bases stayed unmatched. Produced via immunoSEQ multiplex PCR; TCRdb's table is partial and in-frame only. The data hold roughly 230,000 clones, with roughly 84% observed a single time. Sequencing was carried out using PBMCs or T cells enriched from blood (not recorded which). The source is a man younger than 45 in a cohort exposed to, infected with or recovered from COVID-19 (not recorded which). The V and J genes are TRBV2 and TRBJ2-7; 8 bases are shared with TRBD1. The CDR3: CASSEGGQGFEQYF. The CDR3 coding sequence is TGTGCCAGCAGTGAAGGAGGACAGGGCTTCGAGCAGTACTTC.